The 21 T cell receptor beta chains presented below share a single source sample, sequenced in a study of T-cell memory formation after mild COVID-19. Each CDR3 protein is one row after TCRdb ran MiXCR on the 5' RACE reads. The sample records just over 350,000 distinct CDR3 sequences, approximately 14% being singletons. Material: PBMCs or a T cell subset sorted from them (not recorded which). The receptor source for this set is a man between 18 and 29 years old who had mild COVID-19 (a few samples of this study predate the infection). Cell type and time point are not known.

This clonotype was counted a few times. V and J are TRBV28 and TRBJ2-3; 8 bases map to TRBD2. With V trimmed by 5 bases and J by 2 bases, 9 bases remained unmatched. The CDR3 is 16 amino acids. Per germline, CDR1 MDHEN and CDR2 SYDVKM. The CDR3: CASSQTGGGNTDTQYF. The CDR3 DNA sequence: TGTGCCAGCAGTCAGACGGGGGGGGGTAACACAGATACGCAGTATTTT.

The chain employs TRBV7-9 and TRBJ2-3; D gene uncertain. Trimming removed 5 bases at V and 0 bases at J, with 15 bases between. The germline V gene encodes CDR1 SEHNR and CDR2 FQNEAQ (reference sequence). The CDR3 spans 16 residues. CDR3 bases: TGTGCCAGCAGCCCCCAGGCGATTATCAGCACAGATACGCAGTATTTT. Its translation: CASSPQAIISTDTQYF.

In its sample, this clonotype was seen many times. The rearrangement joins TRBV7-9 to TRBJ1-2, with D unclear. Trimming left V 2 bases short and J 2 bases short, with 9 bases between. This CDR3 comprises 14 residues. Germline lookup yields CDR1 SEHNR and CDR2 FQNEAQ (reference sequence). CDR3 amino acids: CASSLLGGNYGYTF. The CDR3 bases are TGTGCCAGCAGCTTATTAGGCGGCAACTATGGCTACACCTTC.

This clonotype was seen a handful of times. This CDR3 reads CSVIRPGAGANVLTF. Written as DNA, the CDR3 is TGCAGCGTTATTCGACCAGGGGCTGGGGCCAACGTCCTGACTTTC. The J gene is TRBJ2-6, the V gene TRBV29-1, with D maybe TRBD1 (6 bases). The CDR3 has 15 residues. Germline CDR1 reads SQVTM; CDR2 reads ANQGSEA. Trimming cost V 5 bases and J 2 bases, with 13 bases left between them. The full variable domain, completed using reference TRBV29-1 and TRBJ2-6, is SAVISQKPSRDICQRGTSLTIQCQVDSQVTMMFWYRQQPGQSLTLIATANQGSEATYESGFVIDKFPISRPNLTFSTLTVSNMSPEDSSIYLCSVIRPGAGANVLTFGAGSRLTVL.

The rearrangement uses TRBV11-2 and TRBJ2-4; D remains ambiguous. This CDR3 is 13 amino acids long. In germline, CDR1 is SGHAT, CDR2 FQNNGV. V lost 7 bases, J lost 0 bases, and 7 bases lay in between. CDR3 loop: CASTTLAKNIQYF. The CDR3 DNA follows: TGTGCCAGCACCACCCTAGCCAAAAACATTCAGTACTTC.

V is TRBV4-1 and J is TRBJ1-5; D possibly corresponds to TRBD1 (6 bases). The CDR3 loop spans 15 amino acids. Germline loops: CDR1 MGHRA, CDR2 YSYEKL. The V gene lost 3 bases and the J gene lost 5 bases, with 14 bases spanning the gap. CDR3 bases: TGCGCCAGCAGCCACTATGGGGGCTTTGATCAGCCCCAGCATTTT. Residues: CASSHYGGFDQPQHF.

This chain joins TRBV6-2 or TRBV6-3 and TRBJ2-2; D is uncertain. The V end lost 0 bases, the J end lost 11 bases, and 10 bases lay between the germline ends. Germline V gives CDR1 MNHEY, CDR2 SVGEGT. This CDR3 contains 13 residues. The DNA for the CDR3 is TGTGCCAGCAGTTACTCGATCTTCTTTGAGCTGTTTTTT. Residues: CASSYSIFFELFF.

The chain links TRBV9 to TRBJ1-1, with D hard to call. The CDR3 consists of 14 residues. The V and J ends lost 0 bases and 1 base respectively, with 7 bases between them. Germline V gene sequence: CDR1 SGDLS, CDR2 YYNGEE. CDR3: CASSVGLRNTEAFF. The CDR3 region has the DNA TGTGCCAGCAGCGTAGGCCTGAGGAACACTGAAGCTTTCTTT.

This clonotype was observed a few times. V and J are TRBV27 and TRBJ1-5, with D tentatively TRBD1 (5 bases). The CDR3 sequence is 13 residues long. Germline values: CDR1 MNHEY, CDR2 SMNVEV (reference sequence). Deletions cut 6 bases from V and 0 bases from J, with 6 bases between. In DNA form, the CDR3 reads TGTGCCAGCAGGGGGCATAGCAATCAGCCCCAGCATTTT. Translation gives CASRGHSNQPQHF.

The chain recombines TRBV30 with TRBJ1-1; possibly TRBD1 for D (5 bases). Germline CDR1 reads GTSNPN; CDR2 reads SVGIG (reference sequence). This CDR3 spans 12 amino acids. V dropped 0 bases and J dropped 5 bases, with 7 bases sitting between them. The CDR3, as DNA: TGTGCCTGGAGTGTACAGGCGACTGAAGCTTTCTTT. Translating gives CAWSVQATEAFF.

The J gene is TRBJ2-2, the V gene TRBV28; 8 bases align to TRBD1. V lost 6 bases to trimming and J lost 6 bases; unmatched junction nucleotides: 9. The CDR3 is 15 amino acids. Germline V gene data show CDR1 as MDHEN and CDR2 as SYDVKM. This CDR3 reads CASRTRTGKAGELFF. Written as DNA, the CDR3 is TGTGCCAGCAGAACCAGGACAGGGAAGGCCGGGGAGCTGTTTTTT.

This chain connects TRBV6-5 to TRBJ1-2, with D possibly matching TRBD1 (5 bases). V was clipped by 4 bases and J by 4 bases, with 13 bases between them. From germline, CDR1 is MNHEY and CDR2 SVGAGI. The CDR3 extends over 14 amino acids. CDR3 protein: CASSSGYGGYGYTF. Here the CDR3 DNA reads TGTGCCAGCAGTTCCGGGTACGGGGGCTATGGCTACACCTTC.

The CDR3 region has the DNA TGTGCCAGCAGCCCCCTCCATAGCGGCAGCCAGTTCTTC. Protein sequence: CASSPLHSGSQFF. The chain recombines TRBV7-2 with TRBJ2-1, with D perhaps TRBD2 (6 bases). The CDR3 has 13 amino acids. Per germline, CDR1 SGHTA and CDR2 FQGNSA. V shed 5 bases and J shed 13 bases, with 18 bases lying between them.

This clonotype showed up just a few times. This chain uses TRBV5-1 with TRBJ2-7; D call uncertain. Germline V gives CDR1 SGHRS, CDR2 YFSETQ. The V gene lost 0 bases and the J gene lost 6 bases, with 7 bases spanning the gap. CDR3 length: 12 residues. DNA for the CDR3: TGCGCCAGCAGCTTGGCGGGCCCCGAGCAGTACTTC. Protein sequence: CASSLAGPEQYF.

This clonotype was seen a few times. V is TRBV11-2 and J is TRBJ2-1; D might be TRBD2 (6 bases). V lost 5 bases and J 7 bases, leaving 12 bases between the germline ends. The length of the CDR3 is 13 residues. Germline values: CDR1 SGHAT, CDR2 FQNNGV. In nucleotides, the CDR3 is TGTGCCAGCAGCGGGGGACTGAGAAATGAGCAGTTCTTC. Its translation: CASSGGLRNEQFF. Drawing the rest from reference TRBV11-2 and TRBJ2-1, the complete variable domain is EAGVAQSPRYKIIEKRQSVAFWCNPISGHATLYWYQQILGQGPKLLIQFQNNGVVDDSQLPKDRFSAERLKGVDSTLKIQPAKLEDSAVYLCASSGGLRNEQFFGPGTRLTVL.

The chain combines TRBV7-2 with TRBJ2-3; D might be TRBD2 (7 bases). Trimming cost V 3 bases and J 2 bases, with 12 bases left between them. Per the germline V gene, CDR1 is SGHTA and CDR2 is FQGNSA. This CDR3 comprises 15 residues. The CDR3 region is CASSFQAGATDTQYF. CDR3 DNA: TGTGCCAGCAGCTTCCAGGCGGGGGCCACAGATACGCAGTATTTT.

This chain joins TRBV5-6 and TRBJ1-1; 7 bases map to TRBD1. V was clipped by 0 bases and J by 1 base; unmatched bases: 9. Germline values: CDR1 SGHDT, CDR2 YYEEEE. The CDR3 is 17 amino acids. For the CDR3, the DNA is TGTGCCAGCAGCTTGGAGGTAGGGGGCGGATGGAACACTGAAGCTTTCTTT. The encoded protein is CASSLEVGGGWNTEAFF.

The chain couples TRBV10-3 to TRBJ2-7; 10 bases fit TRBD2. There are 15 residues in the CDR3. CDR1 is ENHRY and CDR2 is SYGVKD in the germline V gene. V trimming: 5 bases; J trimming: 6 bases; junction bases outside the gene matches: 10. CDR3 sequence (DNA): TGTGCCATCAGTCCCCGACTAGCGGGTTCTGGCGAGCAGTACGTC. Amino acids: CAISPRLAGSGEQYV.

This clonotype was counted ten times or more. The gene calls are TRBV5-1 and TRBJ1-6; maybe TRBD1 (5 bases). The CDR3 spans 15 residues. Trimming removed 2 bases from V and 7 bases from J, with 13 bases in between. Germline V gene data show CDR1 as SGHRS and CDR2 as YFSETQ. For the CDR3, the DNA is TGCGCCAGCAGCTTTTCCGGGACTGACAATTCACCCCTCCACTTT. Translated, it gives CASSFSGTDNSPLHF.

This clonotype has a handful of counts. This sequence joins TRBV6-1 and TRBJ1-2, with unresolved D. CDR3 size: 12 residues. The ends were cut back, 2 bases at V and 4 bases at J, with 5 bases in the middle. Per the germline V gene, CDR1 is MNHNS and CDR2 is SASEGT. The CDR3 reads CASSEILYGYTF. In nucleotides, the CDR3 is TGTGCCAGCAGTGAAATCCTCTATGGCTACACCTTC.

The chain uses TRBV5-1 and TRBJ2-3; 9 bases line up with TRBD2. V gave up 5 bases and J gave up 2 bases; unmatched junction bases: 9. The CDR3 consists of 16 residues. Per the germline V gene, CDR1 is SGHRS and CDR2 is YFSETQ. CDR3 sequence reads: CASSPWGGGDTDTQYF. The CDR3 DNA reads as TGCGCCAGCAGTCCCTGGGGCGGGGGGGACACAGATACGCAGTATTTT.